One T cell receptor (beta chain) is described in this entry. The data stem from a study of shared clonotypes between healthy human individuals. Study overall: Researchers assigned three CD4 naive, three CD4 memory, two CD8 naive and one CD8 memory plate to each donor.

In germline, CDR1 is MNHEY, CDR2 SVGAGI. V gave up 11 bases and J gave up 4 bases; unmatched junction bases: 9. The CDR3 has 13 amino acids. Donation came from healthy HIV-negative adults that had no recent acute infections or vaccinations. The assay used deep level. Measured with immunoSEQ multiplex PCR; TCRdb has only the in-frame clones, and not every one. Among approximately 2.1 million clones listed, 85% to 95% were seen once. The sequence was obtained from a man younger than 35 in good health. Some clones in this sample may be carry-over from other donors' samples. The sample was naive CD4+ T cells from PBMCs. Subset given: CD45RA+ positively selected. The chain joins TRBV6-5 to TRBJ2-3; 7 bases align to TRBD2. CDR3 DNA: TGTGCCTCATTGTCTAGCGGCGCAGATACGCAGTATTTT. This gives the protein CASLSSGADTQYF.